One sample yielded the 10 T cell receptor beta chains listed below, sequenced in a study of T cell changes during pregnancy in multiple sclerosis. Assay used: immunoSEQ multiplex PCR; TCRdb lists only in-frame clones, some missing. The table has 65,000 to 80,000 clones, 93% seen once. The source material was peripheral blood, sampled in the second trimester of pregnancy. The source is a female donor with multiple sclerosis, enrolled in a pregnancy study.

V usage is TRBV13 and J usage is TRBJ1-2, with TRBD1 as a possible D gene (6 bases). The CDR3 is 15 residues long. Germline V gene sequence: CDR1 PRHDT, CDR2 FYEKMQ (reference sequence). V lost 1 base to trimming and J lost 6 bases, with 15 bases between them. CDR3 residues: CASSLASYREHGYTF. For the CDR3, the DNA is TGTGCCAGCAGCTTAGCATCGTACAGGGAACATGGCTACACCTTC.

CDR3 residues: CASSPTTGTYEQYF. The CDR3, as DNA: TGTGCCAGCAGCCCCACGACAGGTACCTACGAGCAGTACTTC. The chain is built from TRBV9 and TRBJ2-7; maybe TRBD1 (6 bases). The CDR3 sequence is 14 residues long. Germline loops: CDR1 SGDLS, CDR2 YYNGEE. Trimming pared 4 bases from V and 2 bases from J, leaving 13 bases between.

This chain uses TRBV5-1 with TRBJ1-1; TRBD1 matches at 7 bases. This CDR3 comprises 14 residues. V dropped 3 bases and J dropped 1; count of bases not matched to a gene: 3. The germline V gene has CDR1 SGHRS and CDR2 YFSETQ. CDR3 nucleotide sequence: TGCGCCAGCAGCTCCCAGGGGGGGAACACTGAAGCTTTCTTT. As protein: CASSSQGGNTEAFF.

The CDR3 DNA follows: TGTGCCAGCTCACTTAGTGGGGGCCTGTACCAAGAGACCCAGTACTTC. This translates into CASSLSGGLYQETQYF. This sequence joins TRBV18 and TRBJ2-5; weak D call: TRBD1 (6 bases). Germline CDR1 and CDR2: KGHSH and LQKENI. Trimming shortened V by 4 bases and J by 0 bases, and 15 bases separated the two germline ends. The CDR3 contains 16 residues.

In its sample, this clone was seen once. The chain employs TRBV11-3 and TRBJ2-1; the match to TRBD2 covers 14 bases. This CDR3 is 17 amino acids long. Germline V gives CDR1 SGHNT, CDR2 YENEEA. Trimming at V came to 5 bases and at J to 6 bases, leaving 9 bases not matched to a gene. Written as DNA, the CDR3 is TGTGCCAGCAGCAACGGACTAGCGGGGGGTGTGCTCAATGAGCAGTTCTTC. It codes for CASSNGLAGGVLNEQFF. Using reference TRBV11-3 and TRBJ2-1 for the parts outside the CDR3, the full variable domain is EAGVVQSPRYKIIEKKQPVAFWCNPISGHNTLYWYLQNLGQGPELLIRYENEEAVDDSQLPKDRFSAERLKGVDSTLKIQPAELGDSAVYLCASSNGLAGGVLNEQFFGPGTRLTVL.

V is TRBV27 and J is TRBJ1-2; D may be TRBD1 (6 bases). Trimming stripped 5 bases from V and 8 bases from J, with 15 bases between. Looked up from germline, CDR1 is MNHEY and CDR2 is SMNVEV (reference sequence). The CDR3 has 13 amino acids. The CDR3 sequence is CASSRGGGGGYTF. The CDR3 nucleotides are TGTGCCAGCAGTCGGGGAGGGGGAGGCGGCTACACCTTC.

The gene calls are TRBV6-4 and TRBJ2-2; no clear D gene. The CDR3 runs 14 residues. The germline CDR1 and CDR2 sequences are MRHNA and SNTAGT. Trimming left V 4 bases short and J 6 bases short, with 12 bases between. CDR3 sequence reads: CASSVEERSGELFF. The DNA of the CDR3 is TGTGCCAGCAGTGTTGAGGAACGCTCCGGGGAGCTGTTTTTT.

The rearrangement uses TRBV5-6 and TRBJ2-2, with a weak D call TRBD2 (6 bases). CDR3 length: 12 residues. Germline V gene sequence: CDR1 SGHDT, CDR2 YYEEEE. V lost 4 bases, J lost 10 bases, and 11 bases lay in between. This chain's CDR3 is CASSPGVAELFF. The CDR3 nucleotides read TGTGCCAGCAGCCCGGGGGTGGCGGAGCTGTTTTTT. The variable domain in full, with the rest retrieved from reference TRBV5-6 and TRBJ2-2, is DAGVTQSPTHLIKTRGQQVTLRCSPKSGHDTVSWYQQALGQGPQFIFQYYEEEERQRGNFPDRFSGHQFPNYSSELNVNALLLGDSALYLCASSPGVAELFFGEGSRLTVL.

This sequence joins TRBV2 and TRBJ2-7; D gene ambiguous. V lost 6 bases and J lost 4, with 4 bases in between. This CDR3 has 10 residues. Germline V gene data show CDR1 as SNHLY and CDR2 as FYNNEI. For the CDR3, the DNA is TGTGCCAGCAGCTCGTACGAGCAGTACTTC. This translates into CASSSYEQYF.

The chain has TRBV15 and TRBJ2-5; unclear D gene. Between the trimmed V and J ends, which lost 3 bases and 5 bases, there was a span of 16 bases. This CDR3 spans 15 amino acids. Per the germline V gene, CDR1 is LNHNV and CDR2 is YYDKDF (reference sequence). The CDR3 loop is CATSREYGGGETQYF. The CDR3 region has the DNA TGTGCCACCAGCAGGGAATACGGCGGTGGGGAGACCCAGTACTTC.